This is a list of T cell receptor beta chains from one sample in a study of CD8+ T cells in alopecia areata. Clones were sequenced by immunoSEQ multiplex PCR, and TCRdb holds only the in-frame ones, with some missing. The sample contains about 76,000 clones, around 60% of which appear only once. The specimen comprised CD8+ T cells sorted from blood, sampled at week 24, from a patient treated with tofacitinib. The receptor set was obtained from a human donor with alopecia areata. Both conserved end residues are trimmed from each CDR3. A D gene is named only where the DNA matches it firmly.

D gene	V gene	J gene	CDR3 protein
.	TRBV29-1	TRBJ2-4	SAIGTPIHIQY
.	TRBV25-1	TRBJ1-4	ASSPGGPSVF
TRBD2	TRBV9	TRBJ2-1	ASSLNWAGGYNEQF
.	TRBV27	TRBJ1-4	ASSLSPDSDRKLF
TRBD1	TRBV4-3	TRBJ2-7	ASSQDTGTVIYEQY
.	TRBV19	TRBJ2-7	ASSIDAGFGQY
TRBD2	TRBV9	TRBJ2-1	ASSVGRGDSYNEQF
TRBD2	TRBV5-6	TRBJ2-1	ASSLELAGHNEQF
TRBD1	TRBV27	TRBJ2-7	ASSPGTGVYEQY
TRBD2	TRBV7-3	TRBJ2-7	ASSFLAGNNYEQY
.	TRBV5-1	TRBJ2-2	ASSFNTGELF
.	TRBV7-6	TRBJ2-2	ASSSLTGELF
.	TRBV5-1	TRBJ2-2	ASSPTRGTIGELF
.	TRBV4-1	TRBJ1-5	ASSQGAGTNQPQH
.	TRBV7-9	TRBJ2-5	ASSQLGAQETQY
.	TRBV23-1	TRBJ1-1	ASSQSAF
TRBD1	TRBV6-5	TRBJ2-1	ASSHRDRLYNEQF
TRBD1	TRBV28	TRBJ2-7	ASSFVRTGLVEQY
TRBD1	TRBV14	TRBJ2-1	ASSQDHRGRDNEQF
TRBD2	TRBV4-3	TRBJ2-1	ASSQDPSGGQNNEQF
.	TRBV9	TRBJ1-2	ASSLALTGVYGYT
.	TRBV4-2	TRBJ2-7	ASSLEYTSYEQY
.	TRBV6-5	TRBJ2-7	ASSYARHYEQY
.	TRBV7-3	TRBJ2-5	ASSLATGGAQY
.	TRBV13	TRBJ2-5	ASSLHGNRQETQY
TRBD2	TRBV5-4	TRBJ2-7	ASSFTTSGTYEQY
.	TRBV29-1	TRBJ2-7	SVEYGASHEQY
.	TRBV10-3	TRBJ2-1	AIKGIGDYNEQF
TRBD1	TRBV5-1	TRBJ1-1	ASSGGTVNTEAF
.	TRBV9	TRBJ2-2	ASSPVGLNTGELF
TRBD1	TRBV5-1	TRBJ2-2	ASSTDRVGTGELF
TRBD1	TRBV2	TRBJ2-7	ASSEDYGQGLYEQY
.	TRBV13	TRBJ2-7	ASSPGTIYEQY
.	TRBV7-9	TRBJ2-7	ASSLVGGTSYEQY
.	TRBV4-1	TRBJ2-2	ASSQTRGLHTGELF
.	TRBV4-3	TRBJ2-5	ASSQDLGEETQY
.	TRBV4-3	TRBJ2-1	ASSHSSNNEQF
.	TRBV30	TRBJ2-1	AWSSGISYNEQF
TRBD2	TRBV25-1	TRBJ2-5	ASSSDSGSFRQETQY
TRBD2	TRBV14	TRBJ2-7	ASSHRRTSPYEQY
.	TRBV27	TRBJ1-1	ASSLRTDSTEAF
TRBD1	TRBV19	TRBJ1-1	ASSIGQGFAEAF
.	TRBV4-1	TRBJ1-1	ASSTHIRDYTEAF
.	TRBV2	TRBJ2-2	ASSFEGVSTGELF
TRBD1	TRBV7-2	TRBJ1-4	ASSLTGQGLEKLF
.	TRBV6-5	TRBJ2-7	ASSYSPGGSPEQY
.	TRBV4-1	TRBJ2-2	ASSQERRQNTGELF
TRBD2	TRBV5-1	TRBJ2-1	ASSPGTSGGNEQF
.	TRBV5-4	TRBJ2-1	ASSLDGYNEQF
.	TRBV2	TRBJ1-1	ASSEQGSQVRDTEAF
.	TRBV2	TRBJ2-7	ASSYGADLSYEQY
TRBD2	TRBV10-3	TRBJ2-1	AISPPGLAGYNEQF
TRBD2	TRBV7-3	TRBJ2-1	ASSPELAGYNEQF
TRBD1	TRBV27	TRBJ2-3	ASTPTGGFTDTQY
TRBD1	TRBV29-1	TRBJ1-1	SVGGGEDNVDTEAF
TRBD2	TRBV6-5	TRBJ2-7	ASSYSGGSYEQY
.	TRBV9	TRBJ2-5	ASSGATWTAQETQY
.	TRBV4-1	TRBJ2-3	ASSQDSPSPGRADTQY
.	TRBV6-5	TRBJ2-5	ASSYLGQQETQY
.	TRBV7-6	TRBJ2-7	ASSLNLGLPY